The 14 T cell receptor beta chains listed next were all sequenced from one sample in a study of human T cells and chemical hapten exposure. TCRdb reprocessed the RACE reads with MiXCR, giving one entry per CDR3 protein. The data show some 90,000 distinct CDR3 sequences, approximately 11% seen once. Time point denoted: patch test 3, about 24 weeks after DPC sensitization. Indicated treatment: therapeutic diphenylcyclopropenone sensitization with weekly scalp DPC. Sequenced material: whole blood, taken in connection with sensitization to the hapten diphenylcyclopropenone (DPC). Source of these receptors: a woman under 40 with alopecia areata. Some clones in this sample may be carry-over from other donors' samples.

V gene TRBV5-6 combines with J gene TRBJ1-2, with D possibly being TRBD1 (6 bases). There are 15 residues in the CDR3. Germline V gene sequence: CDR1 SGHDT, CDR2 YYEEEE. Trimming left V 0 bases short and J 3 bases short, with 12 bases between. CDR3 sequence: CASSLAGDGDYGYTF. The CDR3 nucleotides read TGTGCCAGCAGCTTGGCAGGGGACGGAGACTATGGCTACACCTTC.

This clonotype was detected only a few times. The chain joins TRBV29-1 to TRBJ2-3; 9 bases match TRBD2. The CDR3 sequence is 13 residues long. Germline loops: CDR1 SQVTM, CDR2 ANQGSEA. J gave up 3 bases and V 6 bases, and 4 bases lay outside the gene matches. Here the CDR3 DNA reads TGCAGCGTGGGGAGCGGGAGGACAGATACGCAGTATTTT. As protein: CSVGSGRTDTQYF.

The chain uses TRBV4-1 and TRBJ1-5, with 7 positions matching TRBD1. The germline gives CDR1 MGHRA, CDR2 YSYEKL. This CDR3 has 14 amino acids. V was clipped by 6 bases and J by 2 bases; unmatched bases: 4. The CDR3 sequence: CASSPQGGNQPQHF. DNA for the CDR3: TGCGCCAGCAGTCCTCAGGGGGGCAATCAGCCCCAGCATTTT.

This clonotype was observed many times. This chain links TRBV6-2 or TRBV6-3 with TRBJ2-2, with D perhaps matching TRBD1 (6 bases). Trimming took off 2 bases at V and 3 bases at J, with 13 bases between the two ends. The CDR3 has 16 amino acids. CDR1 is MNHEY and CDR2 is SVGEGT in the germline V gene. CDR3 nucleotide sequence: TGTGCCAGCAGTTACGGACAGAATATTTACACCGGGGAGCTGTTTTTT. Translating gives CASSYGQNIYTGELFF.

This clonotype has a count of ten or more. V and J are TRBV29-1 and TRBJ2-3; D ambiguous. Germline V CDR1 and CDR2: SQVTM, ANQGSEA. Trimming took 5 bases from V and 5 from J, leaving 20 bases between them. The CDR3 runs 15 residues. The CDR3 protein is CSVSAFADSLDTQYF. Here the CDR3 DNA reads TGCAGCGTTTCCGCTTTCGCAGACTCACTAGATACGCAGTATTTT.

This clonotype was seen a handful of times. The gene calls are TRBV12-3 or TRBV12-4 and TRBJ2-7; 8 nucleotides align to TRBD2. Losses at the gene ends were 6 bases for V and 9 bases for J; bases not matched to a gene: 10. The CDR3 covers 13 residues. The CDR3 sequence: CASSPTSGSRQYV. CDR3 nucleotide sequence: TGTGCCAGCAGCCCCACTAGCGGCTCGCGGCAGTACGTC.

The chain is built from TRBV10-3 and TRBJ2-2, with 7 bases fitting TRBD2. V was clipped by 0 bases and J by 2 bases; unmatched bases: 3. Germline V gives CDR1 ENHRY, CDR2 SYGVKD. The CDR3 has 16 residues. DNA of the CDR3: TGTGCCATCAGTGAGTCGGTAGCGGGTAACACCGGGGAGCTGTTTTTT. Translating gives CAISESVAGNTGELFF.

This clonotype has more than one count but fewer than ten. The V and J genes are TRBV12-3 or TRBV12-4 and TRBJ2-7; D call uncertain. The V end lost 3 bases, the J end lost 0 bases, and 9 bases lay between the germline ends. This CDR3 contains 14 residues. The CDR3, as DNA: TGTGCCAGCAGTTTGGAGACAAGCTCCTACGAGCAGTACTTC. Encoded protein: CASSLETSSYEQYF.

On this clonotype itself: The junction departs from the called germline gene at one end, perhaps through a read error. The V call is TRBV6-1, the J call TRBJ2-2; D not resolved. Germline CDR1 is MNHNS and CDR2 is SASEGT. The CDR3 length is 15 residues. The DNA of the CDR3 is TGTGCCAGCTGTGAAGTCCCAGGGAACACCGGGGAGCTGTTTTTT. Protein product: CASCEVPGNTGELFF.

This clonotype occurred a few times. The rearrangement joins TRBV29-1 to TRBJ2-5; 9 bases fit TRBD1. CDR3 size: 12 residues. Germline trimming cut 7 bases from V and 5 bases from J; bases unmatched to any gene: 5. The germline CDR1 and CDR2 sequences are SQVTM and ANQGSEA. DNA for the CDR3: TGCAGCGCCGGACAGGGGCGGGAGACCCAGTACTTC. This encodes CSAGQGRETQYF.

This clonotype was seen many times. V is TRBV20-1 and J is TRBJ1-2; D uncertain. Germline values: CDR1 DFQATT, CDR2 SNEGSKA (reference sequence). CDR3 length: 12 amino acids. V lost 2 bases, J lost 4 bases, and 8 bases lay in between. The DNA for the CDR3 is TGCAGTGCTAGAACCCAAGTCTATGGCTACACCTTC. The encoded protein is CSARTQVYGYTF.

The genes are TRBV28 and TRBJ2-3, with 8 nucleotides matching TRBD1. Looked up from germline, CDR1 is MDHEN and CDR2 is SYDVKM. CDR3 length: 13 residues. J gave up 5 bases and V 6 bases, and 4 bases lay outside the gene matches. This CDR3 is CASRPRGQDTQYF. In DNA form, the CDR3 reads TGTGCCAGCAGGCCCAGGGGGCAAGATACGCAGTATTTT.

The CDR3 nucleotides are TGTGCCAGCAGTTCCCCCCCCGGCAGGCCGGAAAACTACGAGCAGTACGTC. It yields the protein CASSSPPGRPENYEQYV. The genes are TRBV28 and TRBJ2-7; D remains ambiguous. The CDR3 sequence is 17 residues long. V lost 4 bases and J lost 3, with 22 bases in between. Germline V CDR1 and CDR2: MDHEN, SYDVKM.

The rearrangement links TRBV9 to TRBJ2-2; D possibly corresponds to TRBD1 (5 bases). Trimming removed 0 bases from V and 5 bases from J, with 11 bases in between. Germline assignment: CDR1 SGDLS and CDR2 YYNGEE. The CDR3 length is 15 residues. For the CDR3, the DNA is TGTGCCAGCAGCGTAGTACAGGACCAAACCGGGGAGCTGTTTTTT. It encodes CASSVVQDQTGELFF. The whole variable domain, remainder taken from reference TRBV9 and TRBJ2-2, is DSGVTQTPKHLITATGQRVTLRCSPRSGDLSVYWYQQSLDQGLQFLIQYYNGEERAKGNILERFSAQQFPDLHSELNLSSLELGDSALYFCASSVVQDQTGELFFGEGSRLTVL.